This T cell receptor (beta chain) was sequenced in a study of PD-1 blockade in mismatch repair-deficient tumors (TCRdb year 2017). Looking at the study overall: The trial enrolled about 90 consecutive patients with more than ten mismatch repair-deficient cancer types between late 2013 and September 2016, all previously treated and progressing. Tumor-associated T cell clones were tracked in the peripheral blood of patients responding to PD-1 blockade by deep sequencing of TCR CDR3 regions. Overall study outcomes, separate from this receptor: Clones residing in the tumor, which were often undetectable in blood before treatment, expanded quickly after pembrolizumab and then contracted, generally before radiologic responses.

Library preparation used the immunoSEQ multiplex PCR assay. In its TCRdb copy, this immuneACCESS table keeps in-frame sequences only and misses some clones. Where compared with another copy, unresolved V genes explain less than half of these, and the others have no known cause. In this sample the table shows roughly 16,000 clones, 80% to 85% of which occur a single time. Together, the top ten hold about 3.4% of the sample. Relative to germline, V is 8 bases shorter and J is 2 bases shorter, with 10 bases between their ends. CDR1 MGHDK and CDR2 SYGVNS are derived from the germline V gene. The CDR3 starts with the cysteine, ends with the phenylalanine, and has 13 residues. Only the CDR3 portion is preserved as DNA: 39 bases, with reading frame beginning at the first base. In regard to this clone: Its antigen specificity is not known. Base quality data are lacking; no much larger clone is found one base away.

For every enrolled patient, mismatch repair deficiency was confirmed by either polymerase chain reaction or immunohistochemistry. Three patients who responded to pembrolizumab therapy underwent TCR sequencing. The phase II trial prospectively tested pembrolizumab PD-1 blockade in advanced mismatch repair-deficient cancers regardless of tissue of origin. Peripheral blood T cell samples were collected serially, before PD-1 blockade began and at several time points afterward. Blood sampling times were reported as weeks after the first pembrolizumab dose. This TCR derives from an adult with mismatch repair-deficient cancer. This sample comprised PBMCs, obtained 4 weeks after starting pembrolizumab. This chain is built from TRBV25-1 and TRBJ1-3, with no confident D gene call. The DNA sequence follows: TGTGCCAGCGCCCCGAGGGCTGGAAACACCATATATTTT. Translated, this is CASAPRAGNTIYF.